The sequence of this T cell receptor (beta chain) was determined in a study of OX40 agonist ivuxolimab in advanced cancers. General study points: Antigen specificity remained undetermined for the expanded peripheral T cells. There was clonal expansion of CD4+ and CD8+ blood T cells by week 6 at 0.1 to 3.0 mg/kg. At 0.1-3.0 mg/kg, partial responders had clonal expansion among the lowest observed.

Patients were excluded for autoimmune disease history or systemic immunosuppression. Comments on this clone: The antigen is not known.

Assay: immunoSEQ multiplex PCR; the TCRdb copy retains only in-frame clones and omits some. The sample records about 73,000 clones, roughly 86% being singletons. The source is an adult with an advanced solid tumor such as melanoma, head and neck, liver or kidney cancer. This specimen consisted of CD4+ or CD8+ T cells sorted from blood, obtained in a trial of the OX40 agonist ivuxolimab.

CDR3 sequence reads: CASSRGAGSSYEQYF. CDR3 nucleotide sequence: TGTGCCAGCAGCCGCGGGGCGGGCAGCTCCTACGAGCAGTACTTC. This chain uses TRBV7-2 with TRBJ2-5, with D possibly being TRBD2 (6 bases). The J call may not be correct, given that the DNA end is closer to TRBJ2-7. The length of the CDR3 is 15 residues. Germline V CDR1 and CDR2: SGHTA, FQGNSA.